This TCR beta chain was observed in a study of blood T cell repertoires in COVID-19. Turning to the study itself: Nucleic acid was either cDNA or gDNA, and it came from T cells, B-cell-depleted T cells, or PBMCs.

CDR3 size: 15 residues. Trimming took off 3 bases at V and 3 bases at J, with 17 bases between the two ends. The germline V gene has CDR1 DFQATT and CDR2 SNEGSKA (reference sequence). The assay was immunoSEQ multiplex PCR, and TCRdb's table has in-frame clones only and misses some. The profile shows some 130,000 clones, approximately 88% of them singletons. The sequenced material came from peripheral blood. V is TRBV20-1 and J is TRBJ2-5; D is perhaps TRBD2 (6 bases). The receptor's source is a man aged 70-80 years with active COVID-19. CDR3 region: CSASLLGTPKETQYF. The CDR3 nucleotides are TGCAGTGCTAGTCTTTTAGGGACTCCCAAAGAGACCCAGTACTTC.